This T cell receptor (beta chain) was found in a study of vaccination effects on CD4 cells after COVID-19. Study-level information: Wells containing a few million PBMC each were cultured with roughly 10 IU/ml IL-2 and approximately 10 ug/ml peptides. Notes on the study in general: The study got few convalescent patients and did not collect any early post-infection timepoints.

Germline CDR1 MGHRA, CDR2 YSYEKL. V was shortened by 4 bases and J by 0 bases, with 16 bases between the two germline ends. The CDR3 contains 17 residues. The table came from immunoSEQ multiplex PCR; TCRdb's copy has only in-frame clones and leaves some out. Of some 30,000 clones listed, around 74% are singletons. A roughly 10-day culture period preceded the isolation of CD4+ T cells. Participants completed two doses of the BNT162b2 or mRNA-1273 vaccine. None of the vaccinated had previously contracted SARS-CoV-2, and their nucleocapsid antibodies tested negative. On this clone itself: Its target is not known.

Sequencing was performed on CD4+ T cells from PBMCs cultured without peptide, taken after COVID-19 vaccination. The rearrangement links TRBV4-1 to TRBJ1-5; no definite D call. This sequence originates from a human donor who received a COVID-19 vaccine. This CDR3 is CASSPDPTTVSNQPQHF. For the CDR3, the DNA is TGCGCCAGCAGCCCCGATCCCACGACGGTTAGCAATCAGCCCCAGCATTTT.